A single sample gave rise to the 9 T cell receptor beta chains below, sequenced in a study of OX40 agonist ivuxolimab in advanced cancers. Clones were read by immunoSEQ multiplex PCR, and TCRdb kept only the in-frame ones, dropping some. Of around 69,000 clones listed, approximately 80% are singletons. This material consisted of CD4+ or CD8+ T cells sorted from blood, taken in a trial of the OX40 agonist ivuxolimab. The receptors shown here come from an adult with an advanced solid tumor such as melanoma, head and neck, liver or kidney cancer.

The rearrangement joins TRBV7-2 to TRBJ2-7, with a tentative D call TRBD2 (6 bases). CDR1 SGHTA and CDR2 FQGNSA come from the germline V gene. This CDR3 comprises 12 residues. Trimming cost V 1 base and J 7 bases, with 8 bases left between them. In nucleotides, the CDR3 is TGTGCCAGCAGCTTAGACGGGGGTGAGCAGTACTTC. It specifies CASSLDGGEQYF.

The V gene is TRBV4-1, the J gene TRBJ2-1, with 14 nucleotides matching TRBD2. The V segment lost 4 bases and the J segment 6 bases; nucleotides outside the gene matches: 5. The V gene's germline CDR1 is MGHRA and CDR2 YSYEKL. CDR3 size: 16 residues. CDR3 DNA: TGCGCCAGCAGCCGAGGACTAGCGGGAGGACCCAATGAGCAGTTCTTC. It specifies CASSRGLAGGPNEQFF.

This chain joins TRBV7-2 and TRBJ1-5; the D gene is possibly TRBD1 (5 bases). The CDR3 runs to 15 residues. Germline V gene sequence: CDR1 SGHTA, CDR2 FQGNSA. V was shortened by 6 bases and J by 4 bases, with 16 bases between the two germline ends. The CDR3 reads CASRGDATSNQPQHF. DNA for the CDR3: TGTGCCAGCAGGGGGGACGCTACTTCAAATCAGCCCCAGCATTTT.

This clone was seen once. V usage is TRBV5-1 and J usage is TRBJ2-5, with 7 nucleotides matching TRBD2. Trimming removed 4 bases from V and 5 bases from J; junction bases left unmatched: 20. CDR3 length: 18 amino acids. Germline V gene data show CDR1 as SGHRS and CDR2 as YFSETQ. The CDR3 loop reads CASSPGYGGGLGMETQYF. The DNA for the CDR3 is TGCGCCAGCAGCCCCGGATATGGGGGGGGATTAGGAATGGAGACCCAGTACTTC.

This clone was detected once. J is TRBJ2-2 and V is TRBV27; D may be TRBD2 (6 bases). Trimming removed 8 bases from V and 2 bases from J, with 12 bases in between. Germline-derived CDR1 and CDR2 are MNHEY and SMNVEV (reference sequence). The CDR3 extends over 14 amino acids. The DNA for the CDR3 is TGTGCCAGCTCCGGACTACCCAACACCGGGGAGCTGTTTTTT. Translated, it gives CASSGLPNTGELFF.

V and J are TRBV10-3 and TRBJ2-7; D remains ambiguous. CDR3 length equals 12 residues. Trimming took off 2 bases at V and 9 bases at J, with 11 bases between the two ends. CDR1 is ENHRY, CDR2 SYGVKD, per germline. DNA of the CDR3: TGTGCCATCAGTGAGACCCCTACGGGGCAGTACTTC. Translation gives CAISETPTGQYF.

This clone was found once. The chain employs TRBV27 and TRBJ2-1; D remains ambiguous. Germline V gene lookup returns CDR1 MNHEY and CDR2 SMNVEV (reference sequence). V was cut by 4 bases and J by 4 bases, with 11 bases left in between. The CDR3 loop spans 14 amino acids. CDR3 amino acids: CASSYDTTYNEQFF. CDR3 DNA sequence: TGTGCCAGCAGTTATGATACTACTTACAATGAGCAGTTCTTC.

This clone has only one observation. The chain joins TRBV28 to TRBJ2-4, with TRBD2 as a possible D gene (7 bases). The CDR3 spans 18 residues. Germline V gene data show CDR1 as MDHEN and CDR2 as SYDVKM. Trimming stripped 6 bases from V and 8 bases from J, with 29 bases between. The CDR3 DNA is TGTGCCAGCAGGGGAATAGGGGGGGGCTCCCTTGGCCGGGACATTCAGTACTTC. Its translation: CASRGIGGGSLGRDIQYF.

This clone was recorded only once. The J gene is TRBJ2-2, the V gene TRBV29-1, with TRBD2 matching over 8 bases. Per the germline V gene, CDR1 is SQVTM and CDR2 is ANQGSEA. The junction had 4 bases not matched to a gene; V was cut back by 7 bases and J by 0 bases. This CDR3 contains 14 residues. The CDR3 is CSAGGGANTGELFF. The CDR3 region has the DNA TGCAGCGCCGGGGGGGGAGCGAACACCGGGGAGCTGTTTTTT.